This T cell receptor (beta chain) originates from a study of blood T cells in healthy people across ages. Those donating, healthy Caucasian individuals from Russia, were aged roughly 6 to 95. Each sample yielded at least 6 micrograms of PBMC total RNA. A second PCR, run for roughly 6 to 11 cycles, used a sample-barcoded 5' primer plus a J-beta primer mix. TCRdb redid the calling of the 5' RACE reads with MiXCR, one entry per CDR3 protein. Of over 1,500,000 distinct CDR3 sequences in the sample, 30% to 40% were seen once. The CDR3 loop spans 15 amino acids. Germline V gene lookup returns CDR1 DFQATT and CDR2 SNEGSKA (reference sequence). V was trimmed by 1 base and J by 2 bases, leaving 15 bases between them.

The rearrangement uses TRBV20-1 and TRBJ2-7; D is undetermined. The source is a human donor in good health. Material for sequencing was blood. The CDR3 DNA sequence: TGCAGTGCTAGAGTCTCTGGAGACAATCCCTACGAGCAGTACTTC. Protein product: CSARVSGDNPYEQYF.